This T cell receptor beta chain was recovered during a study of early T cells in non-severe SARS-CoV-2 infection. At the level of the study: Sequencing targeted bulk RNA from unsorted whole blood, leaving chains unpaired.

V lost 3 bases and J lost 7; bases outside the gene matches: 6. CDR3 size: 14 residues. This clonotype has a count of ten or more. The antigen remains unidentified. Individual cDNA molecules were tagged with unique molecular identifiers, the study reported. MiXCR was run by TCRdb on the 5' RACE reads, yielding one entry per CDR3 protein. The repertoire holds fewer than 55,000 distinct CDR3 sequences, almost 7.5% seen once, with around 8% in the top ten. Study-level results: VDJdb matches were skewed toward anti-spike CD8 T cell responses.

The J gene is TRBJ1-1, the V gene TRBV12-3 or TRBV12-4, with 9 bases lining up with TRBD1. Sequencing was carried out using whole blood. The sequence was obtained from an adult who was a healthcare worker with PCR-confirmed SARS-CoV-2 infection or an uninfected control (not recorded which). The CDR3 spells CASSFGTGIDEAFF. The DNA for the CDR3 is TGTGCCAGCAGTTTCGGGACAGGGATCGATGAAGCTTTCTTT.